Listed here is a single TCR beta chain. Its specificity is not known. Once extracted for a subset, genomic DNA was divided evenly among several immunoSEQ plates. Produced via immunoSEQ multiplex PCR; TCRdb's table is partial and in-frame only. In the table there are a few million clones, around 94% of which are singletons. These data are taken from a study of shared clonotypes between healthy human individuals. CDR3 size: 16 residues. Trimming removed 1 base at V and 5 bases at J, with 14 bases between. The germline V gene has CDR1 SGHTA and CDR2 FQGNSA. General study points: Sampling involved blood alone; tissue repertoires likely differ.

The source is a man aged 18-30 years in good health. Specimen: naive CD4+ T cells sorted from blood. Noted subset: CD45RA+ positively selected. The chain employs TRBV7-2 and TRBJ2-2, with a weak D call TRBD2 (5 bases). The CDR3 nucleotides are TGTGCCAGCAGCTTAGTCTCCGCCGGCGGGACCGGGGAGCTGTTTTTT. This encodes CASSLVSAGGTGELFF.